Below, 27 T cell receptor beta chains from the same sample are listed, as sequenced in a study of CD8 T cells in ankylosing spondylitis. These receptors have no identified antigens. One entry per CDR3 protein results from TCRdb running MiXCR on the 5' RACE reads. The data hold around 140,000 distinct CDR3 sequences, with over 15% observed a single time. General observations from the study: A TCR beta motif of 7 to 9 highly homologous variants seemed to mark ankylosing spondylitis blood.

The specimen was blood, either unsorted or a sorted T cell fraction (not recorded which). Every receptor here comes from a male donor with ankylosing spondylitis.

The gene calls are TRBV21-1 and TRBJ2-7. TRBV21-1 is shown as a pseudogene. The length of the CDR3 is 15 residues. The CDR3 loop reads CASIDRHVYSYEQYF. Here the CDR3 DNA reads TGTGCCAGCATCGATAGACATGTTTACTCCTACGAGCAGTACTTC.

The J gene is TRBJ2-2, the V gene TRBV14; 13 bases map to TRBD2. This CDR3 spans 22 amino acids. Losses at the gene ends were 0 bases for V and 3 bases for J; bases not matched to a gene: 16. CDR1 SGHDN and CDR2 FVKESK come from the germline V gene. The CDR3 region has the DNA TGTGCCAGCAGCCAAGAGGCCGTACAGGGACTAGCGGGGCCGGATGACACCGGGGAGCTGTTTTTT. Its translation: CASSQEAVQGLAGPDDTGELFF.

The V and J genes are TRBV13 and TRBJ2-5; 7 bases align to TRBD1. This CDR3 has 17 residues. The V gene's germline CDR1 is PRHDT and CDR2 FYEKMQ (reference sequence). V lost 5 bases to trimming and J lost 0 bases; unmatched junction nucleotides: 12. CDR3 sequence (DNA): TGTGCCAGCAGCCAAGGGACAGCACTGCTACACCAAGAGACCCAGTACTTC. Its protein is CASSQGTALLHQETQYF.

This clonotype appeared a few times. DNA for the CDR3: TGCAGTGCTAGAGATGAACTAGCGGCATACCAGGCCCAGTACTTC. It encodes CSARDELAAYQAQYF. V is TRBV20-1 and J is TRBJ2-5; 8 positions agree with TRBD2. The CDR3 totals 15 residues. The V and J ends lost 0 bases and 9 bases, in that order; junction bases with no gene match: 12. The germline V gene has CDR1 DFQATT and CDR2 SNEGSKA (reference sequence).

V is TRBV12-3 or TRBV12-4 and J is TRBJ2-2, with TRBD2 identical over 10 bases. The CDR3 loop spans 17 amino acids. V lost 3 bases to trimming and J lost 4 bases; unmatched junction nucleotides: 8. The CDR3: CASSLYPAGGGTGELFF. The CDR3 nucleotides are TGTGCCAGCAGTTTGTACCCAGCGGGAGGGGGCACCGGGGAGCTGTTTTTT.

This clonotype turned up a few times. The V call is TRBV10-3, the J call TRBJ2-1; D gene unclear. V was cut by 3 bases and J by 8 bases, with 11 bases left in between. Germline V lookup: CDR1 ENHRY, CDR2 SYGVKD. The CDR3 has 13 residues. The DNA for the CDR3 is TGTGCCATCAGTGACCGCCCAACTCATGAGCAGTTCTTC. It translates to CAISDRPTHEQFF.

This clonotype was picked up a small number of times. This chain joins TRBV6-2 or TRBV6-3 and TRBJ2-7, with 10 bases aligning to TRBD2. Germline trimming cut 2 bases from V and 6 bases from J; bases unmatched to any gene: 16. Looked up from germline, CDR1 is MNHEY and CDR2 is SVGEGT. CDR3 length equals 18 residues. The CDR3 DNA sequence: TGTGCCAGCAGTTACCCGAAGGTCGAGCGGGAGGGCCTCTTCGAGCAGTACTTC. Translation gives CASSYPKVEREGLFEQYF.

This clonotype was counted a few times. Possible read error: a much larger clone is one base away. The rearrangement uses TRBV28 and TRBJ2-3, with D unclear. In germline, CDR1 is MDHEN, CDR2 SYDVKM. The CDR3 sequence is 11 residues long. Trimming removed 2 bases from V and 5 bases from J, with 2 bases in between. The chain's CDR3 is CASSLEDTQYF. DNA of the CDR3: TGTGCCAGCAGTTTAGAAGATACGCAGTATTTT.

For the CDR3, the DNA is TGTGCCACCAGTAAATTAACGGACCAATACAATGAGCAGTTCTTC. Its translation: CATSKLTDQYNEQFF. V usage is TRBV24-1 and J usage is TRBJ2-1; D gene uncertain. From germline, CDR1 is KGHDR and CDR2 SFDVKD. The CDR3 extends over 15 amino acids. Trimming stripped 6 bases from V and 4 bases from J, with 15 bases between.

The V gene is TRBV5-1, the J gene TRBJ2-7; D gene unclear. V was trimmed by 3 bases and J by 2 bases, leaving 15 bases between them. This CDR3 is built from 15 residues. Germline CDR1 and CDR2: SGHRS and YFSETQ. The CDR3 nucleotides read TGCGCCAGCAGCTCGTCCCCCCTACCCGCCTACGAGCAGTACTTC. This gives the protein CASSSSPLPAYEQYF.

This chain uses TRBV27 with TRBJ2-7; D unclear. V dropped 6 bases and J dropped 0 bases, with 15 bases sitting between them. The CDR3 length is 15 residues. The germline V gene encodes CDR1 MNHEY and CDR2 SMNVEV (reference sequence). DNA for the CDR3: TGTGCCAGCAGGGTCGACATCAAGAGCTCCTACGAGCAGTACTTC. Amino acid sequence: CASRVDIKSSYEQYF.

This clonotype has a handful of counts. The chain uses TRBV5-6 and TRBJ2-1; the D gene is possibly TRBD2 (5 bases). This CDR3 contains 14 residues. Germline V gene lookup returns CDR1 SGHDT and CDR2 YYEEEE. V was trimmed by 2 bases and J by 0 bases, leaving 6 bases between them. The CDR3 protein is CASSFRDSYNEQFF. The CDR3 coding sequence is TGTGCCAGCAGCTTTCGGGACTCCTACAATGAGCAGTTCTTC.

This clonotype was seen a handful of times. J is TRBJ1-5 and V is TRBV15; D remains unclear. The CDR3 is made up of 15 amino acids. Trimming cost V 5 bases and J 7 bases, with 18 bases left between them. In germline, CDR1 is LNHNV, CDR2 YYDKDF (reference sequence). CDR3 nucleotide sequence: TGTGCCACCAGCCAGGATCTTGAGTTTATACAGCCCCAGCATTTT. Translated, it gives CATSQDLEFIQPQHF.

The rearrangement uses TRBV7-3 and TRBJ2-3; D unclear. The V end was cut by 1 base, the J end by 0 bases, with 8 bases between. Germline values: CDR1 SGHTA, CDR2 FQGTGA. The CDR3 runs 15 residues. The CDR3 DNA reads TGTGCCAGCAGCTTAATAGGTTCTAGCACAGATACGCAGTATTTT. The encoded protein is CASSLIGSSTDTQYF.

This chain joins TRBV2 and TRBJ2-3, with 8 bases fitting TRBD2. The V gene end was trimmed by 5 bases and the J gene end by 13 bases; junction bases not matched to a gene: 14. The CDR3 is 14 residues long. Looked up from germline, CDR1 is SNHLY and CDR2 is FYNNEI. CDR3 protein: CASSPAQGAGDEYF. The DNA of the CDR3 is TGTGCCAGCAGTCCCGCCCAGGGAGCGGGAGATGAGTATTTT.

This clonotype has more than one count but fewer than ten. V usage is TRBV7-2 and J usage is TRBJ2-3; D may be TRBD2 (6 bases). Germline values: CDR1 SGHTA, CDR2 FQGNSA. Deletions cut 4 bases from V and 2 bases from J, with 16 bases between. The CDR3 extends over 16 amino acids. CDR3 loop: CASSSLGLLLTDTQYF. The CDR3 DNA follows: TGTGCCAGCAGCTCGCTTGGACTACTCCTCACAGATACGCAGTATTTT.

The chain is built from TRBV7-2 and TRBJ2-1; D remains unclear. Trimming pared 4 bases from V and 8 bases from J, leaving 6 bases between. CDR1 and CDR2 from the germline V gene are SGHTA and FQGNSA. This CDR3 has 11 amino acids. The CDR3 region is CASSSVHEQFF. The CDR3 DNA reads as TGTGCCAGCAGCTCAGTCCATGAGCAGTTCTTC.

The gene calls are TRBV29-1 and TRBJ1-4, with D hard to call. The V end lost 3 bases, the J end lost 5 bases, and 13 bases lay between the germline ends. The CDR3 totals 14 residues. The germline V gene encodes CDR1 SQVTM and CDR2 ANQGSEA. CDR3 sequence: CSVDLGGENEKLFF. The CDR3 bases are TGCAGCGTTGATCTGGGAGGAGAGAATGAAAAACTGTTTTTT.

The rearrangement links TRBV20-1 to TRBJ1-1; perhaps TRBD1 as D (6 bases). V was clipped by 6 bases and J by 0 bases, with 11 bases between them. CDR3 length equals 13 residues. Germline loops: CDR1 DFQATT, CDR2 SNEGSKA (reference sequence). The CDR3 region is CSARTDMNTEAFF. The CDR3, as DNA: TGCAGTGCCAGGACAGACATGAACACTGAAGCTTTCTTT.

This chain connects TRBV28 to TRBJ2-7, with 9 bases lining up with TRBD1. This CDR3 contains 13 residues. The germline gives CDR1 MDHEN, CDR2 SYDVKM. J gave up 2 bases and V 7 bases, and 3 bases lay outside the gene matches. The CDR3 region is CASMWDRAYEQYF. CDR3 bases: TGTGCCAGCATGTGGGACAGGGCCTACGAGCAGTACTTC. Filled out from reference TRBV28 and TRBJ2-7, the complete variable domain reads DVKVTQSSRYLVKRTGEKVFLECVQDMDHENMFWYRQDPGLGLRLIYFSYDVKMKEKGDIPEGYSVSREKKERFSLILESASTNQTSMYLCASMWDRAYEQYFGPGTRLTVT.

CDR3 sequence (DNA): TGTGCCAGCAGGCTAGGACAGTCAGGCGGCACAGATACGCAGTATTTT. Translating it yields CASRLGQSGGTDTQYF. The chain is built from TRBV27 and TRBJ2-3; D is perhaps TRBD1 (6 bases). The CDR3 length is 16 residues. Germline V gene sequence: CDR1 MNHEY, CDR2 SMNVEV (reference sequence). Trimming took 6 bases from V and 1 from J, leaving 17 bases between them.

The chain combines TRBV20-1 with TRBJ2-7, with 8 bases fitting TRBD1. Germline CDR1 reads DFQATT; CDR2 reads SNEGSKA (reference sequence). J was trimmed by 3 bases and V by 4 bases; bases with no gene match: 8. The CDR3 consists of 14 residues. The CDR3 reads CSATGTGTLYEQYF. The CDR3 DNA follows: TGCAGTGCTACCGGGACAGGTACCCTCTACGAGCAGTACTTC.

The chain has TRBV2 and TRBJ1-2, with 11 bases identical to TRBD1. This CDR3 has 15 residues. The V and J ends lost 6 bases and 3 bases, in that order; junction bases with no gene match: 6. Germline V gene lookup returns CDR1 SNHLY and CDR2 FYNNEI. CDR3 sequence reads: CASRGTGGLDYGYTF. The CDR3 DNA sequence: TGTGCCAGCAGGGGGACAGGGGGATTGGACTATGGCTACACCTTC.

This clonotype was observed a handful of times. The chain recombines TRBV3-1 with TRBJ1-5; D unresolved. Germline V gene lookup returns CDR1 LGHDT and CDR2 YNNKEL (reference sequence). The CDR3 has 14 residues. V lost 4 bases, J lost 5 bases, and 12 bases lay in between. CDR3 bases: TGTGCCAGCAGCCCCTTGGACGGAGATCAGCCCCAGCATTTT. Its protein product is CASSPLDGDQPQHF. The full variable domain, rest sourced from reference TRBV3-1 and TRBJ1-5, is DTAVSQTPKYLVTQMGNDKSIKCEQNLGHDTMYWYKQDSKKFLKIMFSYNNKELIINETVPNRFSPKSPDKAHLNLHINSLELGDSAVYFCASSPLDGDQPQHFGDGTRLSIL.

This clonotype was detected only once. This rearrangement joins TRBV28 to TRBJ1-4; D uncertain. The CDR3 sequence is 14 residues long. V was pared by 8 bases and J by 3 bases, with 13 bases between. Per the germline V gene, CDR1 is MDHEN and CDR2 is SYDVKM. CDR3 sequence: CASSFLKANEKLFF. CDR3 DNA sequence: TGTGCCAGCTCATTCCTGAAGGCTAATGAAAAACTGTTTTTT. Full variable domain (outside the CDR3, taken from reference TRBV28 and TRBJ1-4): DVKVTQSSRYLVKRTGEKVFLECVQDMDHENMFWYRQDPGLGLRLIYFSYDVKMKEKGDIPEGYSVSREKKERFSLILESASTNQTSMYLCASSFLKANEKLFFGSGTQLSVL.

As regards this clonotype: One junction end does not reproduce the germline sequence, and a read error may be involved. V is TRBV4-1 and J is TRBJ2-7, with D unclear. CDR3 size: 15 residues. The V gene's germline CDR1 is MGHRA and CDR2 YSYEKL. For the CDR3, the DNA is TGCGCCACCAGCCAAGATTTAGGGTTATCCTACGAGCAGTACTTC. Translated, it gives CATSQDLGLSYEQYF.

This clonotype has ten or more counts. This chain joins TRBV4-1 and TRBJ2-3; D not certain. Trimming stripped 4 bases from V and 0 bases from J, with 5 bases between. Germline CDR1 and CDR2: MGHRA and YSYEKL. This CDR3 comprises 13 residues. In DNA, the CDR3 is TGCGCCAGCAGCCGACCCAGCACAGATACGCAGTATTTT. It codes for CASSRPSTDTQYF.